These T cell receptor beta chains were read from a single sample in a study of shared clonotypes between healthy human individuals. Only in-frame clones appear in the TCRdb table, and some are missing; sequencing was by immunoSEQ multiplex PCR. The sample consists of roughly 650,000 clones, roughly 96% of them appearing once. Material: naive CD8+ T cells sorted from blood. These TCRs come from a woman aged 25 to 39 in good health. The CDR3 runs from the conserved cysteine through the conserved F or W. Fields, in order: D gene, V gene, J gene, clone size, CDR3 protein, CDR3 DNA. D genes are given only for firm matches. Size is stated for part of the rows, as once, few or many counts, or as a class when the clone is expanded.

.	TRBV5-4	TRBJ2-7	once	CASSLLSDQYEQYF	TGTGCCAGCAGCTTGCTTAGTGATCAGTACGAGCAGTACTTC
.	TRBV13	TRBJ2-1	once	CASSLGLEQFF	TGTGCCAGCAGCTTAGGTCTTGAGCAGTTCTTC
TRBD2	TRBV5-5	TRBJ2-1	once	CASSLTSGRAFEQFF	TGTGCCAGCAGCTTAACTAGCGGGAGGGCCTTTGAGCAGTTCTTC
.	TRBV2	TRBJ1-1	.	CASSNRAGPMNTEAFF	TGTGCCAGCAGCAACCGTGCAGGACCTATGAACACTGAAGCTTTCTTT
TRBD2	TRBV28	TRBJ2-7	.	CASSPAGGPGEYF	TGTGCCAGCAGTCCGGCGGGAGGGCCTGGGGAGTACTTC
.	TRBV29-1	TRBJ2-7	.	CGGGENSYEQYF	TGCGGAGGGGGGGAGAATTCCTACGAGCAGTACTTC
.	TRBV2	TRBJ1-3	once	CASSSDGREGNTIYF	TGTGCCAGCAGTTCCGACGGAAGGGAAGGAAACACCATATATTTT
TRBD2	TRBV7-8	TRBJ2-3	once	CASSLEGPSGSAQYF	TGTGCCAGCAGCTTAGAGGGTCCTAGCGGGAGTGCGCAGTATTTT
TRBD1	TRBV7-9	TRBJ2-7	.	CASAPGGDLYEQYF	TGTGCCAGCGCCCCAGGGGGCGACCTCTACGAGCAGTACTTC
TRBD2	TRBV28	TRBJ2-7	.	CASSLSSGRAELEQYF	TGTGCCAGCAGTTTGTCTAGCGGGAGGGCGGAGCTCGAGCAGTACTTC
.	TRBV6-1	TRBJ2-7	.	CASSEGAGFYEQYF	TGTGCCAGCAGTGAAGGGGCAGGGTTCTACGAGCAGTACTTC
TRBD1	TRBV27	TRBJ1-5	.	CASSPEDRVGQPQHF	TGTGCCAGCAGTCCCGAGGACAGGGTAGGCCAGCCCCAGCATTTT
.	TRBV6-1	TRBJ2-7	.	CASSELGPAGIYEQYF	TGTGCCAGCAGTGAACTGGGCCCAGCAGGGATCTACGAGCAGTACTTC
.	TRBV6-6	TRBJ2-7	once	CASSYSGTSSYEQYF	TGTGCCAGCAGTTACTCCGGGACGAGCTCCTACGAGCAGTACTTC
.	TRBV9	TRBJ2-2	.	CASSVSSGANGELFF	TGTGCCAGCAGCGTAAGCTCAGGGGCGAACGGGGAGCTGTTTTTT
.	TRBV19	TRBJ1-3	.	CASSIDQGSEGNTIYF	TGTGCCAGTAGTATAGATCAGGGTTCAGAAGGAAACACCATATATTTT
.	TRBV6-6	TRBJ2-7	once	CATPVRTATYEQYF	TGTGCCACACCTGTCCGTACCGCAACCTACGAGCAGTACTTC
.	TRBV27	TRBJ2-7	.	CASSSKSSYEQYF	TGTGCCAGCAGTTCCAAGAGCTCCTACGAGCAGTACTTC
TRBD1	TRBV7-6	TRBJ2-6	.	CASSFIPGQGTHSGANVLTF	TGTGCCAGCAGCTTTATCCCGGGACAGGGTACCCACTCTGGGGCCAACGTCCTGACTTTC
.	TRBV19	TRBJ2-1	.	CASSVSGPDNEQFF	TGTGCCAGTAGTGTCTCGGGACCGGACAATGAGCAGTTCTTC
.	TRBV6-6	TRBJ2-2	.	CASSAEMGVTGELFF	TGTGCCAGCAGTGCAGAAATGGGGGTCACCGGGGAGCTGTTTTTT
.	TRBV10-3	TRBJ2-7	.	CAISESSGAYEQYF	TGTGCCATCAGTGAGAGTAGTGGGGCCTACGAGCAGTACTTC
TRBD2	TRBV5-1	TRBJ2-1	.	CASSSPTGGPYEQFF	TGCGCCAGCAGCTCCCCCACGGGAGGGCCTTATGAGCAGTTCTTC
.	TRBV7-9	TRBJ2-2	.	CASSRDPNTGELFF	TGTGCCAGCAGCAGGGATCCGAACACCGGGGAGCTGTTTTTT
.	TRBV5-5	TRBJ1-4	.	CASSLVSGMGEKLFF	TGTGCCAGCAGCTTGGTGTCCGGGATGGGTGAAAAACTGTTTTTT
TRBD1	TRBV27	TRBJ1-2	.	CASSAGQNLYGYTF	TGTGCCAGCAGTGCGGGACAGAACCTCTATGGCTACACCTTC
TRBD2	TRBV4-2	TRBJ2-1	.	CASSQATSGGRYNEQFF	TGTGCCAGCAGCCAAGCGACTAGCGGGGGCCGATACAATGAGCAGTTCTTC
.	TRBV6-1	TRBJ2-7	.	CASSTSFVTLYEQYF	TGTGCCAGCAGTACTAGCTTTGTTACGCTATACGAGCAGTACTTC
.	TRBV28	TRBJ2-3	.	CASSLLPEADTQYF	TGTGCCAGCAGTTTACTTCCGGAGGCAGATACGCAGTATTTT
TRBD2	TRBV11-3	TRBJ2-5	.	CASRVLAGGRETQYF	TGTGCCAGCAGAGTACTAGCGGGAGGACGGGAGACCCAGTACTTC